What follows are 14 T cell receptor beta chains derived from one specimen sequenced in a study of T cells in Graves' hyperthyroidism and ophthalmopathy. The source material, RNA transcripts, was used to amplify TCR beta CDR3 regions. HTBI primers were employed in a first-round RT-PCR of the TCR CDR3. TCRdb redid the calling of the multiplex PCR reads with MiXCR, one entry per CDR3 protein. The sample consists of roughly 400,000 distinct CDR3 sequences, around 15% of them appearing once. Sequencing was done on a sample of blood. Source of these receptors: a man between 50 and 59 years old with Graves' ophthalmopathy.

The sample holds a few counts of this clonotype. The genes are TRBV5-1 and TRBJ1-1; TRBD1 matches at 7 bases. V lost 4 bases, J lost 0 bases, and 9 bases stayed unmatched. The CDR3 covers 16 residues. Germline V gene data show CDR1 as SGHRS and CDR2 as YFSETQ. CDR3 region: CASSGRDSAVNTEAFF. CDR3 in DNA: TGCGCCAGCAGCGGCCGGGACAGTGCAGTGAACACTGAAGCTTTCTTT.

This clonotype was seen more than once but under ten times. The rearrangement links TRBV6-2 or TRBV6-3 to TRBJ2-7; no definite D call. CDR3 length: 12 residues. Germline assignment: CDR1 MNHEY and CDR2 SVGEGT. V was cut by 6 bases and J by 3 bases, with 9 bases left in between. In DNA, the CDR3 is TGTGCCAGCAGCTCGCGGTTCTACGAGCAGTACTTC. This encodes CASSSRFYEQYF.

There are many counts of this clonotype. Relative to the germline gene, one junction end is altered; a read error may explain this. The CDR3 sequence is CASSLGTREATDTQYF. The CDR3 DNA follows: TGTGCTAGCAGCTTAGGAACGCGGGAGGCCACAGATACGCAGTATTTT. This rearrangement joins TRBV7-7 to TRBJ2-3, with 8 bases that match TRBD2. The CDR3 totals 16 residues. Germline V gives CDR1 SSHAT, CDR2 FNYEAQ (reference sequence).

The chain links TRBV7-8 to TRBJ2-7, with 7 bases aligning to TRBD1. V lost 6 bases and J lost 3; bases outside the gene matches: 5. Germline loops: CDR1 SGHVS, CDR2 FQNEAQ. The CDR3 sequence is 13 residues long. In nucleotides, the CDR3 is TGTGCCAGCAGGTGGGACAGTAGCTACGAGCAGTACTTC. Translated: CASRWDSSYEQYF.

The sample holds many counts of this clonotype. This rearrangement joins TRBV27 to TRBJ2-7, with D maybe TRBD2 (6 bases). Germline CDR1 and CDR2: MNHEY and SMNVEV (reference sequence). The germline V and J ends were trimmed by 4 bases and 5 bases, with 9 bases remaining between them. CDR3 length: 12 residues. The CDR3 DNA is TGTGCCAGCAGTTCGGGACTCCACGAGCAGTACTTC. Its translation: CASSSGLHEQYF.

A few counts support this clonotype. A much bigger clone sits one base away, suggesting this may be a read error. The conserved phenylalanine or tryptophan is not found at the CDR3 terminus, so this likely reflects a read error. CDR3 loop: CASSVAPAFGETQYL. The CDR3 nucleotides are TGTGCCAGCAGCGTAGCCCCAGCTTTCGGAGAGACCCAGTACCTC. The chain uses TRBV9 and TRBJ2-5; D is unresolved. Germline lookup yields CDR1 SGDLS and CDR2 YYNGEE. The CDR3 is 15 amino acids. V was trimmed by 0 bases and J by 4 bases, leaving 13 bases between them.

The rearrangement uses TRBV6-4 and TRBJ2-3, with 9 bases matching TRBD1. V was clipped by 4 bases and J by 6 bases; unmatched bases: 8. Germline V gives CDR1 MRHNA, CDR2 SNTAGT. The CDR3 is 15 residues long. CDR3 DNA sequence: TGTGCCAGCAGTGCTTTGGGACAGGGTGTCGATACGCAGTATTTT. Protein product: CASSALGQGVDTQYF.

The chain carries TRBV5-1 and TRBJ2-7, with 11 bases lining up with TRBD2. The CDR3 extends over 15 amino acids. CDR1 SGHRS and CDR2 YFSETQ come from the germline V gene. V was pared by 4 bases and J by 5 bases, with 8 bases of the junction left unmatched. CDR3 region: CASSQTSGRINEQYF. The CDR3 DNA sequence: TGCGCCAGCAGCCAAACTAGCGGGAGAATAAACGAGCAGTACTTC.

The chain employs TRBV5-8 and TRBJ2-1; 9 bases align to TRBD2. After removal of 3 bases from V and 4 bases from J, the junction contained 5 bases not matched to a gene. Germline CDR1 SGHTS, CDR2 YDEGEE. The CDR3 is 15 residues long. The CDR3 sequence is CASSSQREAYNEQFF. CDR3 DNA sequence: TGTGCCAGCAGCTCCCAGCGGGAGGCGTACAATGAGCAGTTCTTC.

This clonotype was counted ten times or more. CDR3 DNA sequence: TGCAGTGCTAGAGATCGGAACACTGAAGCTTTCTTT. It specifies CSARDRNTEAFF. This chain joins TRBV20-1 and TRBJ1-1; D gene ambiguous. V was cut by 0 bases and J by 1 base, with 3 bases left in between. Looked up from germline, CDR1 is DFQATT and CDR2 is SNEGSKA (reference sequence). The CDR3 has 12 amino acids.

This clonotype was seen a few times. V usage is TRBV29-1 and J usage is TRBJ1-1, with D possibly being TRBD1 (6 bases). Trimming stripped 4 bases from V and 6 bases from J, with 21 bases between. This CDR3 has 15 amino acids. Germline CDR1 and CDR2: SQVTM and ANQGSEA. The CDR3 loop reads CSVATGVSWNAEAFF. The CDR3 nucleotides read TGCAGCGTTGCGACAGGAGTGTCGTGGAATGCTGAAGCTTTCTTT.

This clonotype was counted a few times. V and J are TRBV10-3 and TRBJ1-6; the D is unclear. Germline V CDR1 and CDR2: ENHRY, SYGVKD. This CDR3 region has 15 residues. Trimming pared 10 bases from V and 8 bases from J, leaving 21 bases between. As DNA, the CDR3 is TGTGCCACCACCAGCTCGACCCAACGGGATTCACCCCTCCACTTT. Protein product: CATTSSTQRDSPLHF.

The chain has TRBV2 and TRBJ2-3; TRBD1 aligns across 10 bases. The CDR3 has 16 residues. The germline V gene has CDR1 SNHLY and CDR2 FYNNEI. V gave up 6 bases and J gave up 6 bases; unmatched junction bases: 12. The CDR3 nucleotides read TGTGCCAGCAGGGACCCTGGACAGGGGGGGGTGGATACGCAGTATTTT. It translates to CASRDPGQGGVDTQYF. The full variable domain, in which reference TRBV2 and TRBJ2-3 provide the parts outside the CDR3, is EPEVTQTPSHQVTQMGQEVILRCVPISNHLYFYWYRQILGQKVEFLVSFYNNEISEKSEIFDDQFSVERPDGSNFTLKIRSTKLEDSAMYFCASRDPGQGGVDTQYFGPGTRLTVL.

This clonotype was counted only a few times. The chain combines TRBV5-4 with TRBJ2-7; weak D call: TRBD2 (6 bases). V lost 4 bases, J lost 2 bases, and 16 bases lay in between. Germline loops: CDR1 SGHNT, CDR2 YYREEE (reference sequence). The CDR3 runs to 15 residues. The CDR3 protein is CASSIRRDSAYEQYF. The CDR3 region has the DNA TGTGCCAGCAGCATCCGGAGGGACTCTGCCTACGAGCAGTACTTC.